The 12 T cell receptor beta chains below all came from one sample that was sequenced in a study of blood T cell repertoires in COVID-19. Using immunoSEQ multiplex PCR, the repertoire was profiled, and TCRdb retains in-frame clones only, with some absent. Of hundreds of thousands of clones listed, 70% to 90% are singletons. The sequenced sample was peripheral blood. The receptors were gathered from a man aged 35-49 years with acute or convalescent COVID-19.

The rearrangement joins TRBV5-1 to TRBJ1-1, with a weak D call TRBD1 (5 bases). This CDR3 has 17 residues. The V and J ends lost 2 bases and 1 base respectively, with 18 bases between them. Germline values: CDR1 SGHRS, CDR2 YFSETQ. The CDR3 DNA sequence: TGCGCCAGCAGCTTCGGTGCGGGGCCCGCCCCGAACACTGAAGCTTTCTTT. Translating it yields CASSFGAGPAPNTEAFF. Based on the CDR3 plus reference TRBV5-1 and TRBJ1-1, the full variable domain is KAGVTQTPRYLIKTRGQQVTLSCSPISGHRSVSWYQQTPGQGLQFLFEYFSETQRNKGNFPGRFSGRQFSNSRSEMNVSTLELGDSALYLCASSFGAGPAPNTEAFFGQGTRLTVV.

The chain combines TRBV11-2 with TRBJ2-1; 9 positions agree with TRBD2. Losses at the gene ends were 5 bases for V and 4 bases for J; bases not matched to a gene: 9. From germline, CDR1 is SGHAT and CDR2 FQNNGV. The CDR3 runs 16 residues. This CDR3 is CASSPWGRGGYNEQFF. CDR3 DNA: TGTGCCAGCAGCCCTTGGGGGCGGGGGGGGTACAATGAGCAGTTCTTC.

The chain recombines TRBV4-3 with TRBJ1-4; 9 bases align to TRBD1. The V and J ends lost 4 bases and 6 bases, in that order; junction bases with no gene match: 3. Germline CDR1 is LGHNA and CDR2 is YSLEER. The CDR3 has 14 amino acids. The CDR3 here is CASSPGQGDEKLFF. The CDR3 DNA reads TGCGCCAGCAGCCCGGGACAGGGTGATGAAAAACTGTTTTTT.

This chain connects TRBV30 to TRBJ2-7; the D gene is possibly TRBD2 (5 bases). The CDR3 has 14 amino acids. Per the germline V gene, CDR1 is GTSNPN and CDR2 is SVGIG (reference sequence). Trimming removed 2 bases from V and 0 bases from J, with 11 bases in between. The CDR3 loop reads CAWSSGVSSYEQYF. The CDR3, as DNA: TGTGCCTGGAGTTCCGGGGTAAGCTCCTACGAGCAGTACTTC.

The genes are TRBV12-5 and TRBJ2-7; 7 nucleotides align to TRBD2. V lost 6 bases to trimming and J lost 6 bases; unmatched junction nucleotides: 5. Germline V gene data show CDR1 as LGHNT and CDR2 as FRNRAP. The CDR3 totals 12 residues. The CDR3, as DNA: TGTGCTAGTGGACCGGGACTACTCGAGCAGTACTTC. Its translation is CASGPGLLEQYF.

The rearrangement links TRBV9 to TRBJ2-2; unclear D gene. Germline V lookup: CDR1 SGDLS, CDR2 YYNGEE. V was clipped by 0 bases and J by 3 bases, with 3 bases between them. The length of the CDR3 is 13 residues. CDR3 loop: CASSVADTGELFF. Here the CDR3 DNA reads TGTGCCAGCAGCGTAGCGGACACCGGGGAGCTGTTTTTT.

The rearrangement links TRBV9 to TRBJ2-3; no clear D. Trimming shortened V by 4 bases and J by 2 bases, and 17 bases separated the two germline ends. This CDR3 has 16 amino acids. Germline V gene lookup returns CDR1 SGDLS and CDR2 YYNGEE. The DNA for the CDR3 is TGTGCCAGCAGCTTAGATGCCGGGTCCCCCACAGATACGCAGTATTTT. It translates to CASSLDAGSPTDTQYF.

This clone was counted only a few times. This chain connects TRBV19 to TRBJ2-7, with D possibly TRBD1 on 6 matching bases. Per germline, CDR1 LNHDA and CDR2 SQIVND (reference sequence). V lost 3 bases, J lost 1 base, and 13 bases lay in between. This CDR3 has 15 residues. The CDR3 sequence: CASSMETGRSYEQYF. The CDR3 coding sequence is TGTGCCAGTAGTATGGAGACAGGACGGTCCTACGAGCAGTACTTC.

This chain connects TRBV3-1 (or the pseudogene TRBV3-2) to TRBJ1-4; D is unresolved. V was cut by 2 bases and J by 8 bases, with 6 bases left in between. Germline V gives CDR1 LGHDT, CDR2 YNNKEL (reference sequence). CDR3 size: 12 residues. CDR3 nucleotides: TGTGCCAGCAGCCAACCGGGGGAAAAACTGTTTTTT. Encoded protein: CASSQPGEKLFF.

The rearrangement uses TRBV7-6 and TRBJ2-7; D may be TRBD1 (6 bases). Germline CDR1 reads SGHVS; CDR2 reads FNYEAQ. Trimming took off 4 bases at V and 3 bases at J, with 16 bases between the two ends. This CDR3 is 15 amino acids long. The CDR3 loop is CASSSQPDSSYEQYF. DNA for the CDR3: TGTGCCAGCAGCTCGCAACCGGACAGCAGCTACGAGCAGTACTTC.

With respect to this clone: The junction does not match germline at one end; this may be a read error. The chain recombines TRBV6-5 with TRBJ2-7; 8 bases are shared with TRBD2. The length of the CDR3 is 13 residues. Germline V lookup: CDR1 MNHEY, CDR2 SVGAGI. The CDR3 loop is CSTGGVNSYEQYF. The CDR3 DNA reads as TGCTCCACCGGGGGGGTCAACTCCTACGAGCAGTACTTC.

The chain links TRBV5-6 to TRBJ2-6; possibly TRBD1 for D (5 bases). Germline-derived CDR1 and CDR2 are SGHDT and YYEEEE. V lost 3 bases and J lost 3, with 10 bases in between. This CDR3 comprises 15 residues. As DNA, the CDR3 is TGTGCCAGCAGCTCAGGGTCCTTTGGGGCCAACGTCCTGACTTTC. Protein: CASSSGSFGANVLTF.